This entry describes one T cell receptor (beta chain). In this sample, this clonotype turned up many times. Its antigen is not yet known. No qualities accompany the bases; no much larger clone lies one base away. The sample originates from a study (dated by TCRdb to 2014 to 2015). Some background on the complete study: The study set out to test whether tumor-infiltrating Tregs in breast cancer get recruited from blood Tregs or are instead converted in situ from other CD4+ T cell subsets.

From cysteine to phenylalanine, the CDR3 is 12 amino acids long. Only CDR3 DNA is held: 36 bases, read in frame from base 1. In the germline V gene, CDR1 corresponds to SGDLS and CDR2 to YYNGEE. V is cut by 4 bases and J by 6 bases, and the space between the germline ends is 11 bases. Full-length TCR variable regions were amplified by 5' RACE PCR using constant-region reverse primers, and then by semi-nested PCR using Nested Universal Primer A. The ReliaPrep RNA Cell Miniprep System was used to extract total RNA, which was then reverse transcribed into 5'RACE-ready cDNA with the SMARTer RACE 5'/3' Kit. An Illumina MiSeq was used to sequence the full-length TCR alpha and beta libraries, which had been barcoded with multiplex adaptors. As for the authors' bioinformatics: Sequencing data were pooled across the five patients for each of nine subset-tissue groups and compared by unsupervised clustering of TCR gene usage. Repertoire similarity was calculated with the Morisita-Horn index, weighting shared sequences by their contribution to each repertoire. TCRdb reprocessed the public reads (quality trimming at Q25 with fastp, clone calling with MiXCR) and kept in-frame beta chains. CDR3 protein duplicates are merged, each entry listing the most common genes and DNA. The V and J calls and clone size come from TCRdb's table, not from the authors' own analysis. This sample holds approximately 50,000 distinct CDR3 sequences; roughly 25% were observed only once. The ten largest clones represent under 2.5% of the sample.

CD4+CD25+CD127-/low cells were isolated as Tregs. Tregs, naive and memory CD4+ T cells from tumor, blood and ipsilateral draining lymph nodes of a handful of breast cancer patients underwent full-length TCR alpha and beta sequencing. Tumor tissue, along with lymph nodes from ipsilateral axillary dissection, was perfused with PBS, minced, and then digested using collagenase I and hyaluronidase. FACS confirmed that the sorted cell populations were more than 90% pure. Study-wide findings and limitations: The greatest overlap of tumor-infiltrating Treg TCR alpha and beta sequences was with tumor naive CD4+ T cells, followed next by blood naive CD4+ T cells. The larger-cohort validation was restricted to a single TCR beta V-J rearrangement rather than whole repertoires. Tumor memory CD4+ T cell TCR gene usage clustered with blood and lymph node memory CD4+ cells and lymph node naive CD4+ cells.

The receptor's source is a female donor with breast cancer. Recombination connected TRBV9 to TRBJ2-7, with the D segment identity uncertain. The sample comprised tumor-infiltrating Tregs sorted from the breast tumor. The CDR3 protein is CASSPAIGEQYF. DNA sequence: TGTGCCAGCAGCCCCGCGATCGGCGAGCAGTACTTC.